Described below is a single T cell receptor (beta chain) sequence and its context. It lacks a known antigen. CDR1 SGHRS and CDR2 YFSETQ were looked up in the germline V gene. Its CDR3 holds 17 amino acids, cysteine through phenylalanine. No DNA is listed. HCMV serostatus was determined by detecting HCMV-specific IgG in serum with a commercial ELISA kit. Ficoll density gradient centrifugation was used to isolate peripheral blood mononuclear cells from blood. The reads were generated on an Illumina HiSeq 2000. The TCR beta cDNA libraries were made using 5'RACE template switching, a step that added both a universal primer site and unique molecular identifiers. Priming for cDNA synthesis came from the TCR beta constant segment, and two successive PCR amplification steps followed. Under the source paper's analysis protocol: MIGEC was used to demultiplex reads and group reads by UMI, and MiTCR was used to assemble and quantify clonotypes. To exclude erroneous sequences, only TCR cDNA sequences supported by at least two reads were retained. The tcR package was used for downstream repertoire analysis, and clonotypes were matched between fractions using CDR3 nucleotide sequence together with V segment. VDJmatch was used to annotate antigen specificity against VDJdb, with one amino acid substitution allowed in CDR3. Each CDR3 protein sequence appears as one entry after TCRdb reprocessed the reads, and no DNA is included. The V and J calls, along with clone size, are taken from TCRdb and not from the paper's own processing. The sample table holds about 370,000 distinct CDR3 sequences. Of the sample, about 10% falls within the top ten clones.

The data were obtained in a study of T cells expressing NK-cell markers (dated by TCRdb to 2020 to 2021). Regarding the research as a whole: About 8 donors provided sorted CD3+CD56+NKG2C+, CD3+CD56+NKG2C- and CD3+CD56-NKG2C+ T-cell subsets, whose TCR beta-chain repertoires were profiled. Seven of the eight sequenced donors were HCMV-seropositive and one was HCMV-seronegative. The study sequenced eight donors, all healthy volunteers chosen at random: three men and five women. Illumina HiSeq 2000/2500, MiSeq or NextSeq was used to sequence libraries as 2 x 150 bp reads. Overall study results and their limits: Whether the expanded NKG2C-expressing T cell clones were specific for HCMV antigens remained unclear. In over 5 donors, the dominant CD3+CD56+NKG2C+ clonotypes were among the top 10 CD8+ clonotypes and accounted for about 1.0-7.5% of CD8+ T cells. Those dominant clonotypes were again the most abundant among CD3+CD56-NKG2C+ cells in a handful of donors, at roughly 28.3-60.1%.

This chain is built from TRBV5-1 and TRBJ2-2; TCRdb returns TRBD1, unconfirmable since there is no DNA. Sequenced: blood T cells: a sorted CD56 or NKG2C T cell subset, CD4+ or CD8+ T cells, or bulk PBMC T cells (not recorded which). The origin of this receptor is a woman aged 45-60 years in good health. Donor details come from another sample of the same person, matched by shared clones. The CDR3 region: CASSPRDSRPNTGELFF.